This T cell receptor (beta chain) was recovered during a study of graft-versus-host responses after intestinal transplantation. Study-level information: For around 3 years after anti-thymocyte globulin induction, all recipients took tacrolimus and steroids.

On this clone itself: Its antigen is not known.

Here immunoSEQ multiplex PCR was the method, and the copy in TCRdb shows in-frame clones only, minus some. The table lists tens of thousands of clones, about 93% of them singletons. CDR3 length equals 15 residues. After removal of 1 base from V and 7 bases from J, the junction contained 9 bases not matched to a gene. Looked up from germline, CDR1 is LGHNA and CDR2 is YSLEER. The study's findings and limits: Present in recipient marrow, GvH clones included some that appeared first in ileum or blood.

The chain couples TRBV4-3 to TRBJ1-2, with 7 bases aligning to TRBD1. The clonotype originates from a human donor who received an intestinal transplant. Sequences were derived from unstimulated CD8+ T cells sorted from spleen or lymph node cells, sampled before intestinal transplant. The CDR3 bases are TGCGCCAGCAGCCAAGGACAGGGAATGAGTAGTGGCTACACCTTC. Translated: CASSQGQGMSSGYTF.